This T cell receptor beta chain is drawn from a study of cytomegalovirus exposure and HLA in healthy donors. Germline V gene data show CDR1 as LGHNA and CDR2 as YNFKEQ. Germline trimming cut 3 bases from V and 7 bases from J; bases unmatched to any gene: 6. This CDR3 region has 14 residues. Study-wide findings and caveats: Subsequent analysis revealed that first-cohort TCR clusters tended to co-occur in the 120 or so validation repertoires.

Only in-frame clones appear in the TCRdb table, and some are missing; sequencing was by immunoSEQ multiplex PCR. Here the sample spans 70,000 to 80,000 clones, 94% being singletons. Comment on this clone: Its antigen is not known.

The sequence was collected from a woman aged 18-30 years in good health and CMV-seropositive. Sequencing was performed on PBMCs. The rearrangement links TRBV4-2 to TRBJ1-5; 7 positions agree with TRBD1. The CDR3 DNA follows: TGTGCCAGCAGCCAGCAAACAGGGGCCCAGCCCCAGCATTTT. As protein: CASSQQTGAQPQHF.